The sequence of this T cell receptor (beta chain) was determined in a study of T-cell memory formation after mild COVID-19. Study-wide points: Pre-infection memory held some responding clones, suggesting pre-existing cross-reactive T cells responded.

TCRdb recomputed calls from the 5' RACE reads with MiXCR, one row per CDR3 protein. This table has approximately 230,000 distinct CDR3 sequences, roughly 15% appearing once. This CDR3 spans 15 amino acids. CDR1 and CDR2 from the germline V gene are DFQATT and SNEGSKA (reference sequence). V lost 0 bases, J lost 4 bases, and 13 bases lay in between. Concerning this clonotype itself: The antigen is unknown.

J is TRBJ2-1 and V is TRBV20-1; a possible D gene is TRBD1 (6 bases). The TCR comes from a man between 18 and 35 years old who had mild COVID-19 (a few samples of this study predate the infection). Cell type and time point are not known. The sequenced material came from PBMCs or a T cell subset sorted from them (not recorded which). This CDR3 is CSARDARQGYNEQFF. The CDR3, as DNA: TGCAGTGCTAGAGACGCCCGGCAGGGGTACAATGAGCAGTTCTTC.